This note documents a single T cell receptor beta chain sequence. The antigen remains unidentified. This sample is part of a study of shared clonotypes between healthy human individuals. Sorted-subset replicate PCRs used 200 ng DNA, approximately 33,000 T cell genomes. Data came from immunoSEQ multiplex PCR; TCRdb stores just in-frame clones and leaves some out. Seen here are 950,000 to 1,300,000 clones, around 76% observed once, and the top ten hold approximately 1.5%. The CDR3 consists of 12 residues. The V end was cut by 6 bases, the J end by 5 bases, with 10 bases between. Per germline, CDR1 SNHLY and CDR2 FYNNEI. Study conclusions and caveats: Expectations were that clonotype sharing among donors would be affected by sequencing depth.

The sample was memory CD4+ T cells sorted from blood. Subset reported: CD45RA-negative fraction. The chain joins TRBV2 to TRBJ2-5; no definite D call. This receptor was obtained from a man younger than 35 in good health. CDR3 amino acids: CASSPRRETQYF. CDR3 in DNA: TGTGCCAGCAGCCCGCGCAGGGAGACCCAGTACTTC.